This T cell receptor (beta chain) derives from a study of shared clonotypes between healthy human individuals. Study at large: CD4 naive and memory got three plates each, CD8 naive two, CD8 memory one.

Study outcomes and limitations: Relative to their counterparts shared across all four donors, non-shared clonotypes exhibited diminished generation probabilities.

Sequencing was performed with immunoSEQ multiplex PCR; in TCRdb, only in-frame clones are kept and a portion is missing. The sample has over a million clones; roughly 96% are singletons. Germline loops: CDR1 WSHSY, CDR2 SAAADI. This CDR3 is built from 13 residues. Trimming shortened V by 10 bases and J by 0 bases, and 13 bases separated the two germline ends. Concerning this clone itself: Its target is unknown.

The chain combines TRBV10-2 with TRBJ2-7; no clear D. The sequence was obtained from a man under 40 in good health. Sequenced input: naive CD4+ T cells sorted from blood. Described subset: CD45RA+ positively selected. CDR3 bases: TGCGCCACCACTCTTACCCCCTCCTACGAGCAGTACTTC. This encodes CATTLTPSYEQYF.